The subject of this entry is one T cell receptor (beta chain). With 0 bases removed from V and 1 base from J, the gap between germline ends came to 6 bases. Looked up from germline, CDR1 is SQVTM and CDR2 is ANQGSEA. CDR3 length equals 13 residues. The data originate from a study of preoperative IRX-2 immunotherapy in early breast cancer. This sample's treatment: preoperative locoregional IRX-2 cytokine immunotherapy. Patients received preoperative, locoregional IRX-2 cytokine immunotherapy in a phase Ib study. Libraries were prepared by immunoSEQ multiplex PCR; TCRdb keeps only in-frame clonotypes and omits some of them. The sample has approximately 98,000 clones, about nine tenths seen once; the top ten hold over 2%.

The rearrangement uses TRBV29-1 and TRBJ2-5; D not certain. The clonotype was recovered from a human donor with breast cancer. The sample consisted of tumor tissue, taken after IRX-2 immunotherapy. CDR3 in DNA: TGCAGCGTTGAAGATCCCCTCCAAGAGACCCAGTACTTC. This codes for CSVEDPLQETQYF.